This T cell receptor (beta chain) was identified during a study of T-cell reconstitution after alpha-beta-depleted transplantation in children. TCRbeta library construction was performed incorporating unique molecular identifiers. TCRdb re-derived calls from the PCR reads in MiXCR, one entry per CDR3 protein. The profile shows about 610,000 distinct CDR3 sequences, 25% to 30% of them singletons. The CDR3 loop spans 14 amino acids. Looked up from germline, CDR1 is LNHNV and CDR2 is YYDKDF (reference sequence). V lost 6 bases, J lost 4 bases, and 2 bases stayed unmatched. Points from the study as a whole: Some patients' high day-60 TCRbeta diversity was attributed to recipient cells surviving conditioning. From newly produced T cells came most of the T-cell counts and diversity one year after transplant. About two months after transplant, alpha-beta T cells reportedly came from several hundred expanded graft clones.

Details on this clonotype: The antigen is undetermined.

The receptor comes from a boy in the first two years of life with Wiskott-Aldrich syndrome, due to receive a stem cell transplant. The chain has TRBV15 and TRBJ2-1; TRBD1 aligns across 11 bases. The specimen was PBMCs, collected before TCRalphabeta/CD19-depleted stem cell transplant. DNA for the CDR3: TGTGCCACCAGTGGACAGGGGGCGTACAATGAGCAGTTCTTC. Translated, it gives CATSGQGAYNEQFF.